These 4 T cell receptor beta chains originate from one sample sequenced in a study of cytomegalovirus exposure and HLA in healthy donors. It was with 60 Vbeta and 13 Jbeta primers that the PCR ran. Repertoires were generated with immunoSEQ multiplex PCR, while TCRdb's copy carries only in-frame clones and drops some. The table records about 140,000 clones, over 70% of them present only once. Input material: PBMCs. These receptors were collected from a man aged 35-49 years in good health and CMV-seronegative.

The chain employs TRBV6-5 and TRBJ2-1, with D maybe TRBD1 (5 bases). This CDR3 is built from 15 residues. V dropped 6 bases and J dropped 0 bases, with 12 bases sitting between them. CDR1 and CDR2 from the germline V gene are MNHEY and SVGAGI. CDR3 amino acids: CASSPQGDSYNEQFF. The CDR3 coding sequence is TGTGCCAGCAGCCCTCAGGGTGACTCCTACAATGAGCAGTTCTTC.

The rearrangement links TRBV6-5 to TRBJ2-3; 9 bases line up with TRBD2. CDR1 and CDR2 (germline): MNHEY, SVGAGI. The CDR3 length is 15 residues. V lost 5 bases and J lost 5; bases outside the gene matches: 8. CDR3: CASSIGLAIRDTQYF. In DNA, the CDR3 is TGTGCCAGCAGTATAGGACTAGCGATCCGAGATACGCAGTATTTT.

The CDR3 nucleotides are TGTGCCAGCAGCCCGACTAGCGGGAGAACCTACGAGCAGTACTTC. Translating it yields CASSPTSGRTYEQYF. The rearrangement joins TRBV6-5 to TRBJ2-7, with 12 bases matching TRBD2. CDR3 size: 15 residues. The V and J ends lost 6 bases and 2 bases, in that order; junction bases with no gene match: 5. Germline V gives CDR1 MNHEY, CDR2 SVGAGI.

V usage is TRBV7-2 and J usage is TRBJ1-2, with 8 positions matching TRBD1. Germline CDR1 is SGHTA and CDR2 is FQGNSA. V was clipped by 3 bases and J by 0 bases; unmatched bases: 3. This CDR3 spans 15 amino acids. Written as DNA, the CDR3 is TGTGCCAGCAGCTTGGACAGGGCGACTAACTATGGCTACACCTTC. Protein: CASSLDRATNYGYTF.